This TCR beta chain was recovered during a study of early T cells in non-severe SARS-CoV-2 infection. At the level of the study: Sequencing of unsorted whole blood was done on bulk RNA, leaving chains unpaired. Notes on the study in general: Matching results from VDJdb favored anti-spike CD8 responses, leaving private and CD4 specificities undetected.

Each cDNA molecule carried a unique molecular identifier. TCRdb independently ran MiXCR on the 5' RACE reads; one entry per CDR3 protein. The table has 55,000 to 85,000 distinct CDR3 sequences, approximately 13% seen once. Trimming removed 0 bases from V and 2 bases from J; junction bases left unmatched: 4. This CDR3 spans 16 amino acids. Looked up from germline, CDR1 is LGHDT and CDR2 is YNNKEL (reference sequence). This clonotype was observed a handful of times. Its specificity is unknown. V gene TRBV3-1 combines with J gene TRBJ2-1, with 7 positions matching TRBD2. Sequences were obtained from whole blood. The TCR originated in an adult who was a healthcare worker with PCR-confirmed SARS-CoV-2 infection or an uninfected control (not recorded which). CDR3 region: CASSQDPAGTYNEQFF. The CDR3 DNA reads TGTGCCAGCAGCCAAGACCCAGCGGGGACCTACAATGAGCAGTTCTTC.